This TCR beta chain was observed in a study of T cells in Graves' hyperthyroidism and ophthalmopathy. Study summary: Peripheral blood sampling occurred at initial diagnosis, before any treatment.

Diagnoses were made from clinical symptoms, serum measures (thyroxine and TRAb), thyroid ultrasound and orbital computed tomography. Amplified TCR beta CDR3 regions derived from RNA transcripts. Carried out on the TCR CDR3, a first-round RT-PCR used the HTBI primer set. TCRdb analysed the multiplex PCR reads with MiXCR anew, one entry per CDR3 protein. This sample has roughly 700,000 distinct CDR3 sequences, with approximately 36% found just once. Regarding this clonotype: Antigen unknown.

Germline CDR1 and CDR2: DFQATT and SNEGSKA (reference sequence). This CDR3 spans 16 amino acids. V lost 2 bases to trimming and J lost 5 bases; unmatched junction nucleotides: 11. Study-wide results and limits: Ophthalmopathy cases were set apart from stable hyperthyroidism by a 13 V-J model.

The TCR was taken from a woman in her 40s with Graves' hyperthyroidism. The V and J genes are TRBV20-1 and TRBJ1-4; 7 bases are shared with TRBD1. The sample consisted of blood. The CDR3 DNA reads as TGCAGTGCTAGAACCAGTAAAGGGGGCGGGAATGAAAAACTGTTTTTT. This codes for CSARTSKGGGNEKLFF.